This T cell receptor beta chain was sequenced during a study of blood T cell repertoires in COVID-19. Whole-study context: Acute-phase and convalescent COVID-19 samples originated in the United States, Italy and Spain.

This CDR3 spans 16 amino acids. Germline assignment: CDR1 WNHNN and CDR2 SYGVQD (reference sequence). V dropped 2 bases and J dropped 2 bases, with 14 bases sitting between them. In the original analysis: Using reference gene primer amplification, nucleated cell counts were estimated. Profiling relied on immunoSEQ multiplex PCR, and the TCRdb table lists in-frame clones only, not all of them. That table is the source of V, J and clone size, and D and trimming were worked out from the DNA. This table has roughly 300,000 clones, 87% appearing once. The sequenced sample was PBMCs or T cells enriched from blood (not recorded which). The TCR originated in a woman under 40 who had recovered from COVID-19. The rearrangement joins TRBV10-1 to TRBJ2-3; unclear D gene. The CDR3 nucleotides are TGCGCCAGCAGTGAGGAGGAAACGGGTCTCACAGATACGCAGTATTTT. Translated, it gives CASSEEETGLTDTQYF.